These T cell receptor beta chains were read from a single sample in a study of esophageal squamous cell carcinoma under preoperative chemotherapy. A single record per CDR3 protein comes from TCRdb applying MiXCR to the PCR reads. This sample has about 18,000 distinct CDR3 sequences, with more than 45% found just once. Sample collection was performed from a patient given preoperative chemotherapy. The receptors stem from a human donor with esophageal squamous cell carcinoma. The donor label of this sample is uncertain. Both conserved end residues are part of each CDR3. Fields, in order: V gene, J gene, D gene, clone size, CDR3 DNA, CDR3 protein. The D gene is left open where the match is weak. Clone size is stated in some rows and not others, as once, few, many or a class when expanded.

v_gene: TRBV24-1; j_gene: TRBJ2-5; d_gene: -; abundance: -; CDR3nt: TGTGCCACCAGTCGACCGGGGGAGACCCAGTACTTC; CDR3aa: CATSRPGETQYF
v_gene: TRBV7-9; j_gene: TRBJ2-6; d_gene: TRBD1; abundance: -; CDR3nt: TGTGCCAGCAGCTTAGTTGGGGCCACAGGGGCCACTGGGGCCAACGTCCTGACTTTC; CDR3aa: CASSLVGATGATGANVLTF
v_gene: TRBV7-2; j_gene: TRBJ2-7; d_gene: -; abundance: -; CDR3nt: TGTGCCAGCAGCTTAGTGGGTCTGGGGCAGGGACGATACGAGCAGTACTTC; CDR3aa: CASSLVGLGQGRYEQYF
v_gene: TRBV19; j_gene: TRBJ2-3; d_gene: -; abundance: -; CDR3nt: TGTGCCAGTATTCCCCACGGAATGAGTTCGGATACGCAGTATTTT; CDR3aa: CASIPHGMSSDTQYF
v_gene: TRBV12-3/TRBV12-4; j_gene: TRBJ2-1; d_gene: -; abundance: few; CDR3nt: TGTGCCAGCAGTGATCGGGAACTGAGAGGCAATGAGCAGTTCTTC; CDR3aa: CASSDRELRGNEQFF
v_gene: TRBV6-1; j_gene: TRBJ2-2; d_gene: -; abundance: many; CDR3nt: TGTGCCAGCAGTCGGGGACGGGCCGGGGAGCTGTTTTTT; CDR3aa: CASSRGRAGELFF
v_gene: TRBV7-6; j_gene: TRBJ2-1; d_gene: -; abundance: -; CDR3nt: TGTGCCAGCAGCTCCCTTGACGATGAGCAGTTCTTC; CDR3aa: CASSSLDDEQFF
v_gene: TRBV7-6; j_gene: TRBJ2-5; d_gene: -; abundance: -; CDR3nt: TGTGCCGGGGGGTTAGGTGGGCGGGACCAAGATACGCAGTATTTC; CDR3aa: CAGGLGGRDQDTQYF
v_gene: TRBV7-2; j_gene: TRBJ2-3; d_gene: -; abundance: -; CDR3nt: TGTGCCAGCAGCTTCGGGGCACACTTTGGCGATACGCAGTATTTT; CDR3aa: CASSFGAHFGDTQYF
v_gene: TRBV19; j_gene: TRBJ2-3; d_gene: TRBD2; abundance: -; CDR3nt: TGTGCCAGTAGTATCAATGGGCGGGAGACAGACATGCAGTATTTT; CDR3aa: CASSINGRETDMQYF
v_gene: TRBV6-1; j_gene: TRBJ2-2; d_gene: -; abundance: -; CDR3nt: TGTGCCAGCAGCCCGAACGGGGGCGGCGGTGAGCTGTTTTTT; CDR3aa: CASSPNGGGGELFF
v_gene: TRBV11-1; j_gene: TRBJ2-5; d_gene: TRBD1; abundance: medium-sized; CDR3nt: TGTGCCAGCAGCGGACAGGTCCAAGAGACCCAGTACTTC; CDR3aa: CASSGQVQETQYF
v_gene: TRBV7-2; j_gene: TRBJ2-1; d_gene: -; abundance: medium-sized; CDR3nt: TGTGCCAGCAGCGCCGGGGACACGGCCTACAATGAGCAGTTCTTC; CDR3aa: CASSAGDTAYNEQFF
v_gene: TRBV12-3/TRBV12-4; j_gene: TRBJ2-2; d_gene: -; abundance: many; CDR3nt: TGTGCCAGCAGTTTAGCCTTTTCACCCCGGATCACCGGGGAGCTGTTTTTT; CDR3aa: CASSLAFSPRITGELFF
v_gene: TRBV28; j_gene: TRBJ2-7; d_gene: TRBD2; abundance: -; CDR3nt: TGTGCCAGCAGTCGGGGGACTAGCGCGGACTCCTACGAGCAGTACTTC; CDR3aa: CASSRGTSADSYEQYF
v_gene: TRBV6-5; j_gene: TRBJ2-4; d_gene: -; abundance: few; CDR3nt: TGTGCCAGCAGTTGGGAAGGGGAAAACATTCAGTACTTC; CDR3aa: CASSWEGENIQYF
v_gene: TRBV6-1; j_gene: TRBJ2-2; d_gene: -; abundance: -; CDR3nt: TGTGCCAGCAGTGAGTTGCGAACCTACGATGAGCTGTTTTTT; CDR3aa: CASSELRTYDELFF
v_gene: TRBV7-2; j_gene: TRBJ2-7; d_gene: -; abundance: -; CDR3nt: TGTGCCAGCAGCTTATTGTACAATGAGCAGTACTTC; CDR3aa: CASSLLYNEQYF
v_gene: TRBV6-1; j_gene: TRBJ1-2; d_gene: TRBD1; abundance: many; CDR3nt: TGTGCCAGCAGTAGACAGGGAGCCTATGGCTACACCTTC; CDR3aa: CASSRQGAYGYTF
v_gene: TRBV6-1; j_gene: TRBJ2-3; d_gene: -; abundance: -; CDR3nt: TGTGCCAGCAGTGAAGCGGGGGGGGGCCACGATACGCAGTATTTT; CDR3aa: CASSEAGGGHDTQYF
v_gene: TRBV27; j_gene: TRBJ2-2; d_gene: -; abundance: -; CDR3nt: TGTGCCAGCAGTTTCGGTTATTACGGGACTGTGAGCACAGATGCGCTGTATTTT; CDR3aa: CASSFGYYGTVSTDALYF
v_gene: TRBV6-5; j_gene: TRBJ2-1; d_gene: -; abundance: many; CDR3nt: TGTGCCAGCAGTTCAATTTGGGGGCAAGTTAGGTATGAGCAGTTCTTC; CDR3aa: CASSSIWGQVRYEQFF
v_gene: TRBV7-3; j_gene: TRBJ2-3; d_gene: -; abundance: -; CDR3nt: TGTGCCAGCAGCTCTCGACGCGGGGCCACAGATACCCAGTATTTC; CDR3aa: CASSSRRGATDTQYF
v_gene: TRBV6-1; j_gene: TRBJ1-6; d_gene: -; abundance: -; CDR3nt: TGTGCCAGCAGTCCTGGCGGGCAGTATAATTCACCCCTCCACTTT; CDR3aa: CASSPGGQYNSPLHF
v_gene: TRBV7-6; j_gene: TRBJ2-2; d_gene: -; abundance: few; CDR3nt: TGTGCCAGCAGCTTAGGGGGCACCGGGGAGCTGTTTTTT; CDR3aa: CASSLGGTGELFF
v_gene: TRBV7-3; j_gene: TRBJ2-7; d_gene: TRBD1; abundance: medium-sized; CDR3nt: TGTGCCAGCAGCCCGGACAGGGCATCCTACGAGCAGTACTTC; CDR3aa: CASSPDRASYEQYF